Shown below are 30 T cell receptor beta chains from a single sample sequenced in a study of cytomegalovirus exposure and HLA in healthy donors (dated by TCRdb to between 2016 and 2019). Library construction relied on the immunoSEQ multiplex PCR assay. A mixture of 60 forward primers for TCR Vbeta segments and 13 reverse primers for TCR Jbeta segments was used in the multiplex PCR. This immuneACCESS table, as held by TCRdb, lists in-frame sequences with V and J called but not all clones. Of the missing ones, under half trace to an unresolved V gene in checked studies; the others have no known cause. The sample profile shows more than 80,000 clones; less than 85% of them were found once. 3.5% to 5% of the sample is held by the ten biggest clonotypes. Material: PBMCs. The receptors were gathered from a man aged 60-69 years in good health and CMV-seronegative.

Turning to this clone: A junction end diverges from the germline sequence, so it may reflect a read error. The gene calls are TRBV7-9 and TRBJ1-1; D call uncertain. The CDR3 is 16 residues long. The germline CDR1 and CDR2 sequences are SEHNR and FQNEAQ (reference sequence). The CDR3 nucleotides are TGTTCCAGCAGCTTAGGGTCCCACTCGATGAACACTGAAGCTTTCTTT. It codes for CSSSLGSHSMNTEAFF.

The V gene is TRBV5-1, the J gene TRBJ1-4; D ambiguous. Germline V gene sequence: CDR1 SGHRS, CDR2 YFSETQ. V dropped 2 bases and J dropped 4 bases, with 9 bases sitting between them. The CDR3 has 14 residues. The CDR3 DNA reads TGCGCCAGCAGCTTATTACAGAATAATGAAAAACTGTTTTTT. It is translated as CASSLLQNNEKLFF. The whole variable domain, remainder taken from reference TRBV5-1 and TRBJ1-4, is KAGVTQTPRYLIKTRGQQVTLSCSPISGHRSVSWYQQTPGQGLQFLFEYFSETQRNKGNFPGRFSGRQFSNSRSEMNVSTLELGDSALYLCASSLLQNNEKLFFGSGTQLSVL.

The chain carries TRBV4-1 and TRBJ2-7; a possible D gene is TRBD2 (6 bases). In germline, CDR1 is MGHRA, CDR2 YSYEKL. Trimming took 1 base from V and 7 from J, leaving 17 bases between them. The CDR3 runs to 15 residues. The CDR3 sequence is CASSQGTSSVWEQYF. As DNA, the CDR3 is TGCGCCAGCAGCCAAGGAACTAGCTCGGTGTGGGAGCAGTACTTC.

This chain joins TRBV30 and TRBJ2-7, with 7 bases lining up with TRBD1. The CDR3 is made up of 15 amino acids. Germline trimming cut 2 bases from V and 0 bases from J; bases unmatched to any gene: 7. Germline CDR1 reads GTSNPN; CDR2 reads SVGIG (reference sequence). In DNA, the CDR3 is TGTGCCTGGAGTCTCCAAGACAGGGACTCCTACGAGCAGTACTTC. It translates to CAWSLQDRDSYEQYF.

Only a few counts were recorded for this clone. This chain joins TRBV7-3 and TRBJ1-1; possibly TRBD1 for D (5 bases). Trimming removed 2 bases from V and 5 bases from J, with 18 bases in between. The CDR3 totals 16 residues. The germline V gene encodes CDR1 SGHTA and CDR2 FQGTGA. The CDR3 protein is CASSLAGRSGATEAFF. In DNA, the CDR3 is TGTGCCAGCAGCTTAGCGGGACGCTCGGGTGCGACTGAAGCTTTCTTT.

This chain joins TRBV7-9 and TRBJ1-3; 10 nucleotides match TRBD1. This CDR3 comprises 16 residues. Germline assignment: CDR1 SEHNR and CDR2 FQNEAQ (reference sequence). V dropped 5 bases and J dropped 4; count of bases not matched to a gene: 8. As DNA, the CDR3 is TGTGCCAGCAGCAAGCGGGACAGGGGAAACGGAAACACCATATATTTT. As protein: CASSKRDRGNGNTIYF. Supplemented by reference TRBV7-9 and TRBJ1-3, the full variable domain reads DTGVSQNPRHKITKRGQNVTFRCDPISEHNRLYWYRQTLGQGPEFLTYFQNEAQLEKSRLLSDRFSAERPKGSFSTLEIQRTEQGDSAMYLCASSKRDRGNGNTIYFGEGSWLTVV.

The chain joins TRBV10-2 to TRBJ1-4, with no clear D. This CDR3 contains 14 residues. V lost 7 bases and J lost 8, with 17 bases in between. Germline V CDR1 and CDR2: WSHSY, SAAADI. CDR3 sequence: CASTWTGGGEKLFF. The CDR3 bases are TGCGCCAGCACTTGGACCGGAGGAGGGGAAAAACTGTTTTTT.

This clone was recorded a few times. The gene calls are TRBV19 and TRBJ2-7, with TRBD1 matching 8 bases. Trimming cost V 5 bases and J 2 bases; bases outside gene matches: 5. CDR1 LNHDA and CDR2 SQIVND come from the germline V gene (reference sequence). The CDR3 totals 14 residues. CDR3 sequence reads: CASSPGQGTYEQYF. The DNA for the CDR3 is TGTGCCAGTAGTCCCGGACAGGGCACCTACGAGCAGTACTTC.

The sample holds a few counts of this clone. The CDR3 sequence: CASSAWAGLRTEAFF. CDR3 nucleotides: TGTGCCAGCAGTGCATGGGCAGGGTTAAGAACTGAAGCTTTCTTT. The rearrangement links TRBV6-1 to TRBJ1-1; tentative D call: TRBD1 (5 bases). The V and J ends lost 4 bases and 5 bases respectively, with 17 bases between them. The CDR3 is 15 amino acids. Germline CDR1 MNHNS, CDR2 SASEGT.

V is TRBV9 and J is TRBJ2-7, with D tentatively TRBD1 (5 bases). V lost 4 bases and J lost 3, with 32 bases in between. The CDR3 is made up of 20 amino acids. Germline V gene sequence: CDR1 SGDLS, CDR2 YYNGEE. In DNA, the CDR3 is TGTGCCAGCAGCCACCCTCCGCACCGTACGACAGCGCCCTTAAACTACGAGCAGTACTTC. Its protein is CASSHPPHRTTAPLNYEQYF.

The chain combines TRBV6-5 with TRBJ1-2; the match to TRBD1 covers 9 bases. V lost 2 bases to trimming and J lost 8 bases; unmatched junction nucleotides: 6. Germline CDR1 MNHEY, CDR2 SVGAGI. The CDR3 spans 14 residues. The CDR3 region has the DNA TGTGCCAGCAGTTACCCGGACAGGGGAGGCGGCTACACCTTC. This sequence encodes CASSYPDRGGGYTF.

The CDR3 nucleotides read TGTGCCAGCAGCTTGGGGACAGGTTATGGCTACACCTTC. Translating gives CASSLGTGYGYTF. This chain connects TRBV11-2 to TRBJ1-2; TRBD1 matches 8 bases. CDR3 length: 13 amino acids. V shed 3 bases, J shed 5 bases, and the junction held 2 bases outside the gene matches. Germline CDR1 reads SGHAT; CDR2 reads FQNNGV.

This chain uses TRBV6-4 with TRBJ2-1; TRBD2 matches 10 bases. CDR1 and CDR2 from the germline V gene are MRHNA and SNTAGT. This CDR3 comprises 17 residues. V was pared by 6 bases and J by 10 bases, with 18 bases of the junction left unmatched. The CDR3: CASREMGSSGGAGEQFF. In DNA form, the CDR3 reads TGTGCCAGCAGGGAGATGGGATCAAGCGGGGGGGCCGGGGAGCAGTTCTTC.

The V gene is TRBV6-5, the J gene TRBJ2-7; TRBD1 matches 8 bases. Germline V gene data show CDR1 as MNHEY and CDR2 as SVGAGI. Trimming removed 6 bases from V and 1 base from J; junction bases left unmatched: 5. The CDR3 runs 14 residues. CDR3 DNA: TGTGCCAGCAGCAGAACAGGGGGGTCCTACGAGCAGTACTTC. It is translated as CASSRTGGSYEQYF.

The chain uses TRBV7-2 and TRBJ2-1, with 8 bases lining up with TRBD1. The germline gives CDR1 SGHTA, CDR2 FQGNSA. V trimming: 2 bases; J trimming: 3 bases; junction bases outside the gene matches: 3. This CDR3 is built from 15 residues. In nucleotides, the CDR3 is TGTGCCAGCAGCTTAATAGGACAGGGCTACAATGAGCAGTTCTTC. Translated: CASSLIGQGYNEQFF.

A few counts support this clone. This chain joins TRBV7-3 and TRBJ2-3, with 9 bases lining up with TRBD2. This CDR3 spans 16 amino acids. Trimming took 3 bases from V and 3 from J; bases not matched to a gene: 7. Germline CDR1 reads SGHTA; CDR2 reads FQGTGA. CDR3 protein: CASSLGGRGGTDTQYF. CDR3 DNA: TGTGCCAGCAGCTTGGGCGGGCGGGGGGGGACAGATACGCAGTATTTT.

V usage is TRBV6-8 and J usage is TRBJ2-3, with 11 bases identical to TRBD2. Germline CDR1 MNHGY, CDR2 SAAAGT. V dropped 0 bases and J dropped 6; count of bases not matched to a gene: 17. CDR3 length equals 20 residues. The CDR3 spells CASSYSRASGGPPHNDTQYF. The CDR3 coding sequence is TGTGCCAGCAGTTACTCGAGAGCTAGCGGGGGGCCCCCCCACAATGATACGCAGTATTTT.

This clone showed up just a few times. J is TRBJ2-7 and V is TRBV9; 8 bases are shared with TRBD1. CDR3 length: 14 residues. After removal of 3 bases from V and 3 bases from J, the junction contained 5 bases not matched to a gene. Germline V gene lookup returns CDR1 SGDLS and CDR2 YYNGEE. CDR3 bases: TGTGCCAGCAGCGCTTGGACAGGGAGCTACGAGCAGTACTTC. Translated: CASSAWTGSYEQYF.

This chain links TRBV2 with TRBJ1-2, with TRBD1 as a possible D gene (6 bases). The CDR3 consists of 14 residues. Germline CDR1 reads SNHLY; CDR2 reads FYNNEI. V lost 6 bases and J 4 bases, leaving 15 bases between the germline ends. The CDR3 DNA sequence: TGTGCCAGCAGACCACAGGGCGCTGCCTATGGCTACACCTTC. Protein product: CASRPQGAAYGYTF.

The chain has TRBV6-5 and TRBJ2-1, with 7 bases fitting TRBD2. There are 16 residues in the CDR3. V lost 2 bases, J lost 0 bases, and 4 bases stayed unmatched. CDR1 and CDR2 (germline): MNHEY, SVGAGI. The CDR3 nucleotides are TGTGCCAGCAGTTACGTTGGCGGGAGCTCCTACAATGAGCAGTTCTTC. Encoded protein: CASSYVGGSSYNEQFF.

This clone was observed once. The V call is TRBV6-4, the J call TRBJ2-7, with TRBD1 matching over 7 bases. Trimming at V came to 11 bases and at J to 2 bases, leaving 9 bases not matched to a gene. CDR1 MRHNA and CDR2 SNTAGT come from the germline V gene. The CDR3 consists of 13 residues. The CDR3 spells CAPIGDRTYEQYF. CDR3 sequence (DNA): TGTGCCCCCATAGGGGACAGAACCTACGAGCAGTACTTC.

The rearrangement links TRBV7-3 to TRBJ2-2; weak D call: TRBD2 (5 bases). This CDR3 spans 13 amino acids. The germline gives CDR1 SGHTA, CDR2 FQGTGA. The V end was cut by 8 bases, the J end by 4 bases, with 11 bases between. The CDR3 loop reads CASGSGLTGELFF. Here the CDR3 DNA reads TGTGCCAGCGGCTCTGGACTCACCGGGGAGCTGTTTTTT.

The CDR3: CASKYEANQETQYF. The DNA for the CDR3 is TGTGCCAGCAAGTACGAAGCAAACCAAGAGACCCAGTACTTC. V is TRBV2 and J is TRBJ2-5; the D is unclear. Trimming shortened V by 7 bases and J by 0 bases, and 12 bases separated the two germline ends. Germline loops: CDR1 SNHLY, CDR2 FYNNEI. This CDR3 comprises 14 residues.

The chain uses TRBV9 and TRBJ2-5, with 9 positions matching TRBD2. The J call may be wrong; the DNA end is better matched by TRBJ2-7. The CDR3 runs to 15 residues. Germline V gives CDR1 SGDLS, CDR2 YYNGEE. CDR3 protein: CASSLLAGPSYEQYF. Here the CDR3 DNA reads TGTGCCAGCAGCCTTCTAGCGGGGCCTTCCTACGAGCAGTACTTC.

The chain couples TRBV7-3 to TRBJ2-7; tentatively, D is TRBD1 (8 bases). V lost 4 bases and J lost 3, with 16 bases in between. Per germline, CDR1 SGHTA and CDR2 FQGTGA. This CDR3 contains 15 residues. The CDR3: CASSSGQGGVYEQYF. CDR3 DNA sequence: TGTGCCAGCAGCTCCGGACAGGGAGGGGTCTACGAGCAGTACTTC.

The chain uses TRBV4-1 and TRBJ2-7, with 8 bases lining up with TRBD1. The CDR3 runs to 17 residues. V trimming: 3 bases; J trimming: 3 bases; junction bases outside the gene matches: 13. Germline values: CDR1 MGHRA, CDR2 YSYEKL. The CDR3 nucleotides read TGCGCCAGCAGCCAGGGGAGGAGCCGGGACAGGCGCTACGAGCAGTACTTC. Amino acids: CASSQGRSRDRRYEQYF.

The chain recombines TRBV18 with TRBJ2-7; 8 bases line up with TRBD1. J gave up 3 bases and V 2 bases, and 9 bases lay outside the gene matches. This CDR3 spans 16 amino acids. The germline CDR1 and CDR2 sequences are KGHSH and LQKENI. CDR3 DNA sequence: TGTGCCAGCTCACCATCGAGGGGGACAGGCAGCTACGAGCAGTACTTC. Translation gives CASSPSRGTGSYEQYF.

The chain employs TRBV13 and TRBJ2-1; 9 bases fit TRBD2. The V segment lost 4 bases and the J segment 5 bases; nucleotides outside the gene matches: 6. CDR3 size: 15 residues. The germline gives CDR1 PRHDT, CDR2 FYEKMQ (reference sequence). CDR3 region: CASSSRGGQNNEQFF. CDR3 nucleotides: TGTGCCAGCAGCTCGCGGGGGGGCCAGAACAATGAGCAGTTCTTC.

The chain joins TRBV19 to TRBJ2-7, with a tentative D call TRBD2 (6 bases). Germline-derived CDR1 and CDR2 are LNHDA and SQIVND (reference sequence). The CDR3 consists of 15 residues. The germline V and J ends were trimmed by 3 bases and 3 bases, with 15 bases remaining between them. The CDR3 spells CASSMAIGSYYEQYF. The CDR3 DNA sequence: TGTGCCAGTAGTATGGCAATCGGGAGCTACTACGAGCAGTACTTC.

The chain uses TRBV27 and TRBJ1-1; 9 nucleotides agree with TRBD1. V shed 6 bases and J 0 bases; nucleotides not matched to a gene: 8. This CDR3 spans 16 amino acids. Germline loops: CDR1 MNHEY, CDR2 SMNVEV (reference sequence). CDR3: CASRDRDRAVNTEAFF. The CDR3 DNA sequence: TGTGCCAGCAGAGACAGGGACAGGGCCGTGAACACTGAAGCTTTCTTT.